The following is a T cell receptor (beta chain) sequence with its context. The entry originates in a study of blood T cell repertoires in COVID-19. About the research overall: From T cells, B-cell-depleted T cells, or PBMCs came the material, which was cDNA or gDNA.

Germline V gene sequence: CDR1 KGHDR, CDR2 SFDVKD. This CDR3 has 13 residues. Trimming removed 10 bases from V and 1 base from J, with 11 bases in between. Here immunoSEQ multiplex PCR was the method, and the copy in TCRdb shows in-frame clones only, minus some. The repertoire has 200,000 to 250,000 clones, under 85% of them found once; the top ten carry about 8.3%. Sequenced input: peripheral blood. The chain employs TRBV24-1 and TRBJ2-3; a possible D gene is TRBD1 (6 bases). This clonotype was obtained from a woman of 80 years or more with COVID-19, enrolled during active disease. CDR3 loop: CATGAGGTDTQYF. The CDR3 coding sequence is TGTGCCACTGGGGCAGGGGGCACAGATACGCAGTATTTT.